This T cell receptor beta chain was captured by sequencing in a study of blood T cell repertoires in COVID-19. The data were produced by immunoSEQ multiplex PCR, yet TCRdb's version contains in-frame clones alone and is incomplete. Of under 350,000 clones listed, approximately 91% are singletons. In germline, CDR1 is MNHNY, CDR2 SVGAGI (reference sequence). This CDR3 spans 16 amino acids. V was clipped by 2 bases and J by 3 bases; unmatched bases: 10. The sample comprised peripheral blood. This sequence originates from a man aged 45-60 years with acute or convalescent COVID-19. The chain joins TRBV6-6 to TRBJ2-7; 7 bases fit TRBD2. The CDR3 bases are TGTGCCAGCAGTTACGAGAGTGGAGCGGGGAGCTACGAGCAGTACTTC. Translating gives CASSYESGAGSYEQYF.